The table lists the clone carrying this T cell receptor beta chain with a few counts. The antigen is not known. This sample was taken from a study of cytomegalovirus exposure and HLA in healthy donors. It was with 60 Vbeta and 13 Jbeta primers that the PCR ran. Repertoires were generated with immunoSEQ multiplex PCR, while TCRdb's copy carries only in-frame clones and drops some. The profile shows roughly 140,000 clones, around 79% of them singletons. Study-wide points: Using the classifier, cytomegalovirus status was reportedly diagnosed with high specificity and sensitivity.

J lost 4 bases, V lost 4 bases, and 15 bases had no gene match. The CDR3 is made up of 17 amino acids. Germline V CDR1 and CDR2: SGHAT, FQNNGV. The sequencing input was PBMCs. This receptor was taken from a man between 18 and 29 years old in good health and CMV-seronegative. V is TRBV11-2 and J is TRBJ2-5; 7 bases agree with TRBD1. In DNA, the CDR3 is TGTGCCAGCAGCTCGGTCTCCGGGACAGTGAAGCCAGAGACCCAGTACTTC. Its protein product is CASSSVSGTVKPETQYF.